This T cell receptor beta chain emerged from a study of cytotoxic CD8 clonotypes in ibrutinib-treated CLL. Study details: Responses comprised 24 partial and 2 complete; at median approximately six years, approximately 15 remained remitted and some twelve progressed. Investigators collected response samples after a median about 12 months of treatment, range 6 to 36. Study-level findings and limits: Few clonotypes were public, and these shrank or held steady under treatment.

Data came from immunoSEQ multiplex PCR; TCRdb stores just in-frame clones and leaves some out. The profile shows roughly 300,000 clones, 65% to 85% of them singletons. About this clone: Its target is unknown.

The ends were cut back, 4 bases at V and 3 bases at J, with 10 bases in the middle. Germline values: CDR1 SEHNR, CDR2 FQNEAQ (reference sequence). This CDR3 spans 13 amino acids. This TCR derives from a human donor with chronic lymphocytic leukemia. The specimen was PBMCs, collected at disease progression, from a patient treated with ibrutinib. V gene TRBV7-9 combines with J gene TRBJ2-7; tentatively, D is TRBD2 (5 bases). The CDR3: CASSYGLSYEQYF. The DNA for the CDR3 is TGTGCCAGCAGCTACGGACTGAGCTACGAGCAGTACTTC.